This passage covers 5 T cell receptor beta chains from one sample sequenced in a study of response to subunit inactivated influenza vaccine. TCRdb ran MiXCR on the RT-PCR reads and lists one entry per CDR3 protein. The sample has approximately 500,000 distinct CDR3 sequences; 13% are singletons. Sequencing used PBMCs from blood, obtained 35 to 45 days after vaccination. These receptors were obtained from a man aged 50 to 60 who received an inactivated influenza vaccine.

This clonotype was seen a few times. The rearrangement links TRBV29-1 to TRBJ1-5; D unresolved. V lost 6 bases and J 3 bases, leaving 15 bases between the germline ends. The germline gives CDR1 SQVTM, CDR2 ANQGSEA. CDR3 length equals 14 residues. The chain's CDR3 is CSVATGLDNQPQHF. DNA for the CDR3: TGCAGCGTCGCTACCGGGCTTGACAATCAGCCCCAGCATTTT. The complete variable domain, with remaining parts taken from reference TRBV29-1 and TRBJ1-5, reads SAVISQKPSRDICQRGTSLTIQCQVDSQVTMMFWYRQQPGQSLTLIATANQGSEATYESGFVIDKFPISRPNLTFSTLTVSNMSPEDSSIYLCSVATGLDNQPQHFGDGTRLSIL.

This clonotype has a handful of counts. The chain uses TRBV6-2 or TRBV6-3 and TRBJ1-1, with D possibly matching TRBD1 (5 bases). The CDR3 has 14 residues. Germline loops: CDR1 MNHEY, CDR2 SVGEGT. The ends were cut back, 2 bases at V and 4 bases at J, with 11 bases in the middle. The CDR3 DNA reads TGTGCCAGCAGTTACGACAGCCAGGCCACTGAAGCTTTCTTT. Encoded protein: CASSYDSQATEAFF.

The sample holds many counts of this clonotype. The chain's CDR3 is CATSEAGSGNTIYF. For the CDR3, the DNA is TGTGCCACCAGTGAGGCGGGGTCTGGAAACACCATATATTTT. The chain uses TRBV24-1 and TRBJ1-3, with D unresolved. Germline-derived CDR1 and CDR2 are KGHDR and SFDVKD. The CDR3 loop spans 14 amino acids. V was clipped by 4 bases and J by 1 base, with 7 bases between them.

The chain couples TRBV29-1 to TRBJ1-2; perhaps TRBD1 as D (5 bases). This CDR3 is 13 amino acids long. Trimming cost V 3 bases and J 1 base, with 9 bases left between them. Germline V lookup: CDR1 SQVTM, CDR2 ANQGSEA. Written as DNA, the CDR3 is TGCAGCGTTGATGAGACAGATAACTATGGCTACACCTTC. It yields the protein CSVDETDNYGYTF.

The sample holds many counts of this clonotype. This chain links TRBV30 with TRBJ2-1; D uncertain. V was pared by 3 bases and J by 7 bases, with 7 bases between. CDR1 and CDR2 (germline): GTSNPN, SVGIG (reference sequence). The CDR3 covers 11 residues. In nucleotides, the CDR3 is TGTGCCTGGAGGACGGCAAATGAGCAGTTCTTC. It is translated as CAWRTANEQFF.